The source of this TCR beta chain is a study of response to subunit inactivated influenza vaccine. Study-level findings and limits: Only a handful of new T cells, the authors suggested, are recruited with each seasonal influenza vaccination.

A remark on this clonotype: The antigen remains unidentified.

TCRdb redid the calling of the RT-PCR reads with MiXCR, one entry per CDR3 protein. The table records 650,000 to 800,000 distinct CDR3 sequences, more than 11% of them present only once. V gave up 6 bases and J gave up 3 bases; unmatched junction bases: 12. The germline gives CDR1 SGHRS, CDR2 YFSETQ. The CDR3 has 16 amino acids. This chain joins TRBV5-1 and TRBJ2-7; 10 bases agree with TRBD2. The receptor's source is a man aged 50-59 years who received an inactivated influenza vaccine. The material sequenced was PBMCs from blood, taken around 15 days before vaccination. CDR3 protein: CASTKGGTSGIYEQYF. CDR3 sequence (DNA): TGCGCCAGCACCAAGGGCGGAACTAGCGGGATCTACGAGCAGTACTTC.